Listed here are 17 T cell receptor beta chains from one sample, sequenced in a study of radiotherapy plus CTLA-4 blockade in lung cancer. Assay used: immunoSEQ multiplex PCR; TCRdb lists only in-frame clones, some missing. There are over 80,000 clones in the sample; around nine tenths occur only once, and over 15% lies in the top ten. Sequencing was performed on peripheral blood, taken from a patient treated with radiotherapy plus ipilimumab. The receptors shown here come from a human donor with non-small cell lung cancer that progressed on radiotherapy plus ipilimumab.

The rearrangement joins TRBV4-2 to TRBJ2-7; maybe TRBD2 (5 bases). From germline, CDR1 is LGHNA and CDR2 YNFKEQ. V dropped 0 bases and J dropped 0 bases, with 12 bases sitting between them. The CDR3 runs to 16 residues. The CDR3 here is CASSQDEGVSSYEQYF. DNA of the CDR3: TGTGCCAGCAGCCAAGATGAGGGCGTAAGCTCCTACGAGCAGTACTTC.

The gene calls are TRBV2 and TRBJ1-4; D is uncertain. Germline CDR1 is SNHLY and CDR2 is FYNNEI. The CDR3 is made up of 14 amino acids. V was trimmed by 1 base and J by 2 bases, leaving 5 bases between them. CDR3 sequence (DNA): TGTGCCAGCAGTGAAGTCGGCACTAATGAAAAACTGTTTTTT. Its protein is CASSEVGTNEKLFF.

This clone has just one count. The chain carries TRBV6-1 and TRBJ2-7; 8 positions match TRBD2. The CDR3 sequence is 16 residues long. Germline V gene data show CDR1 as MNHNS and CDR2 as SASEGT. V dropped 2 bases and J dropped 2; count of bases not matched to a gene: 8. The CDR3 DNA is TGTGCCAGCAGTGAACCCGCCGGACTAGCTCCCTACGAGCAGTACTTC. Residues: CASSEPAGLAPYEQYF.

The V call is TRBV7-2, the J call TRBJ2-3; 11 bases line up with TRBD1. The germline V gene encodes CDR1 SGHTA and CDR2 FQGNSA. The CDR3 loop spans 14 amino acids. V was pared by 7 bases and J by 8 bases, with 8 bases of the junction left unmatched. The CDR3 here is CASNLGQGAGTQYF. The CDR3 region has the DNA TGTGCCAGCAATCTAGGACAGGGGGCAGGTACGCAGTATTTT.

The chain employs TRBV27 and TRBJ2-1; D is possibly TRBD2 (6 bases). The ends were cut back, 6 bases at V and 2 bases at J, with 14 bases in the middle. Germline assignment: CDR1 MNHEY and CDR2 SMNVEV (reference sequence). The CDR3 is made up of 15 amino acids. The CDR3 here is CASSGGGGPYNEQFF. For the CDR3, the DNA is TGTGCCAGCAGCGGGGGTGGGGGACCCTACAATGAGCAGTTCTTC.

V and J are TRBV1 and TRBJ1-1; TRBD1 is the table's D call and was not checked against the DNA. TRBV1 is designated a pseudogene. This CDR3 is built from 15 residues. CDR3 protein: CTSSPLWQGRTEAFF. CDR3 bases: TGCACCAGCAGCCCCCTGTGGCAGGGTAGGACTGAAGCTTTCTTT.

This sequence joins TRBV2 and TRBJ1-6, with TRBD1 as a possible D gene (5 bases). The ends were cut back, 7 bases at V and 7 bases at J, with 11 bases in the middle. The CDR3 contains 13 residues. CDR1 is SNHLY, CDR2 FYNNEI, per germline. The CDR3 here is CASTAGPNSPLHF. The DNA for the CDR3 is TGTGCCAGCACAGCAGGGCCGAATTCACCCCTCCACTTT.

This chain connects TRBV7-2 to TRBJ2-7, with TRBD1 identical over 7 bases. Germline assignment: CDR1 SGHTA and CDR2 FQGNSA. The V segment lost 0 bases and the J segment 2 bases; nucleotides outside the gene matches: 4. This CDR3 has 15 amino acids. The DNA for the CDR3 is TGTGCCAGCAGCTTAGCGGGGACAGACCCCTACGAGCAGTACTTC. Protein: CASSLAGTDPYEQYF.

The genes are TRBV6-5 and TRBJ1-2; 8 bases agree with TRBD1. Germline lookup yields CDR1 MNHEY and CDR2 SVGAGI. V was clipped by 4 bases and J by 3 bases; unmatched bases: 4. CDR3 length: 14 residues. In DNA form, the CDR3 reads TGTGCCAGCAGTTTTGGACAGGGATACTATGGCTACACCTTC. Residues: CASSFGQGYYGYTF.

V and J are TRBV7-2 and TRBJ1-5; D possibly corresponds to TRBD1 (6 bases). The CDR3 spans 14 residues. V was pared by 3 bases and J by 5 bases, with 11 bases between. Germline V lookup: CDR1 SGHTA, CDR2 FQGNSA. The CDR3 nucleotides are TGTGCCAGCAGCTTCTCCAGGGGTGATCAGCCCCAGCATTTT. Protein: CASSFSRGDQPQHF. Full variable domain (missing parts from reference TRBV7-2 and TRBJ1-5): GAGVSQSPSNKVTEKGKDVELRCDPISGHTALYWYRQSLGQGLEFLIYFQGNSAPDKSGLPSDRFSAERTGGSVSTLTIQRTQQEDSAVYLCASSFSRGDQPQHFGDGTRLSIL.

The genes are TRBV14 and TRBJ1-2; TRBD1 agrees at 8 bases. Losses at the gene ends were 6 bases for V and 4 bases for J; bases not matched to a gene: 4. The CDR3 has 13 residues. CDR1 is SGHDN, CDR2 FVKESK, per germline. This CDR3 reads CASSPGTGYGYTF. For the CDR3, the DNA is TGTGCCAGCAGTCCCGGGACAGGCTATGGCTACACCTTC.

This clone has just one count. Here the CDR3 reads CASSSKTSGSTGELFF. Here the CDR3 DNA reads TGTGCCAGCAGTTCAAAAACTAGCGGGAGCACCGGGGAGCTGTTTTTT. V is TRBV5-4 and J is TRBJ2-2; 11 bases are shared with TRBD2. The CDR3 is made up of 16 amino acids. Per germline, CDR1 SGHNT and CDR2 YYREEE (reference sequence). J gave up 4 bases and V 5 bases, and 7 bases lay outside the gene matches.

This clone has only one observation. J is TRBJ2-2 and V is TRBV10-3; TRBD1 or TRBD2 may be the D gene (5 bases each). The CDR3 covers 13 residues. Germline V gene data show CDR1 as ENHRY and CDR2 as SYGVKD. V was trimmed by 2 bases and J by 6 bases, leaving 7 bases between them. CDR3 residues: CAISERDPGELFF. For the CDR3, the DNA is TGTGCCATCAGTGAGAGGGACCCCGGGGAGCTGTTTTTT.

This clone was counted a few times. The V call is TRBV5-1, the J call TRBJ1-1; D is ambiguous. The CDR3 sequence is 12 residues long. CDR1 is SGHRS and CDR2 is YFSETQ in the germline V gene. V lost 5 bases and J lost 8, with 13 bases in between. The CDR3 loop reads CASRRLASEAFF. The CDR3, as DNA: TGCGCCAGCAGACGGTTGGCTTCGGAAGCTTTCTTT.

The chain is built from TRBV28 and TRBJ1-2; unclear D gene. The ends were cut back, 7 bases at V and 8 bases at J, with 17 bases in the middle. The CDR3 consists of 13 residues. Germline V CDR1 and CDR2: MDHEN, SYDVKM. The CDR3 protein is CASTLRAVQGYTF. CDR3 nucleotide sequence: TGTGCCAGCACCCTCCGGGCGGTCCAGGGCTACACCTTC.

This chain uses TRBV7-9 with TRBJ2-7; 8 bases are a match to TRBD1. The V segment lost 1 base and the J segment 12 bases; nucleotides outside the gene matches: 8. The CDR3 has 13 residues. Germline assignment: CDR1 SEHNR and CDR2 FQNEAQ (reference sequence). The CDR3 loop reads CASSLEARGHTYF. CDR3 nucleotide sequence: TGTGCCAGCAGCTTAGAGGCCAGGGGGCATACGTACTTC.

The chain couples TRBV27 to TRBJ2-1, with D possibly being TRBD2 (6 bases). CDR3 length equals 16 residues. Germline lookup yields CDR1 MNHEY and CDR2 SMNVEV (reference sequence). Trimming removed 6 bases at V and 1 base at J, with 16 bases between. The CDR3 DNA is TGTGCCAGCAGCCACCCTAGCGCCTCTTCCTACAATGAGCAGTTCTTC. Translating it yields CASSHPSASSYNEQFF.